Included here is one TCR beta chain sequence, with context. The sample belongs to a study of blood T cell repertoires in COVID-19. Study details: Whether acute or convalescent, the COVID-19 samples came from the United States, Italy and Spain.

The method was immunoSEQ multiplex PCR; TCRdb's version includes in-frame clones alone and lacks a portion of them. The data hold about 66,000 clones, with 89% observed a single time. The specimen was peripheral blood. The origin of this receptor is a man aged 55-75 years with acute or convalescent COVID-19.

The CDR3 bases are TGTGCCAGTAGTATAAGGGGTCTGGGCCAGCCCCAGCATTTT. The encoded protein is CASSIRGLGQPQHF. This rearrangement joins TRBV19 to TRBJ1-5; weak D call: TRBD1 (5 bases). The CDR3 runs 14 residues. Germline V gene data show CDR1 as LNHDA and CDR2 as SQIVND (reference sequence). Trimming shortened V by 2 bases and J by 7 bases, and 12 bases separated the two germline ends.